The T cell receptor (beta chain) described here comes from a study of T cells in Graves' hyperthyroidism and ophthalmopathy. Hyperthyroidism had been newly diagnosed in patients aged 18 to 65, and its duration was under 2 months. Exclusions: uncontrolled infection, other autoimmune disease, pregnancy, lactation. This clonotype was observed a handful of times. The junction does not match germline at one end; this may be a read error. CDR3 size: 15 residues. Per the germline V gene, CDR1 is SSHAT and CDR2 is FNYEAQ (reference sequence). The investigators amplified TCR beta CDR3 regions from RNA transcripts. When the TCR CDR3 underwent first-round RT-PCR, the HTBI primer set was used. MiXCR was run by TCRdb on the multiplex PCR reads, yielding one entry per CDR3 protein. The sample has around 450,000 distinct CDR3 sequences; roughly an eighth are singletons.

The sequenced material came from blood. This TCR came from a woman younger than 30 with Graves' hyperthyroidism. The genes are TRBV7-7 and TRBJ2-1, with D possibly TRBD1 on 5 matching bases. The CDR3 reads CASSLSVTEDNEQFF. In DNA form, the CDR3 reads TGTGCTAGCAGCTTATCTGTGACAGAAGATAATGAGCAGTTCTTC.